The 27 T cell receptor beta chains below come from one sample, sequenced in a study of shared clonotypes between healthy human individuals. Data came from immunoSEQ multiplex PCR; TCRdb stores just in-frame clones and leaves some out. The sample has about 1.5 million clones, around 95% seen once; the top ten hold approximately 1%. Specimen: naive CD4+ T cells sorted from blood. As for subset: CD45RA+ positively selected. The receptor source for this set is a man younger than 45 in good health.

The J gene is TRBJ2-5, the V gene TRBV27, with D perhaps matching TRBD1 (6 bases). This CDR3 region has 16 residues. Germline-derived CDR1 and CDR2 are MNHEY and SMNVEV (reference sequence). V was pared by 0 bases and J by 3 bases, with 14 bases between. CDR3 DNA sequence: TGTGCCAGCAGTTTATCCCGGGGCAGGGGAAAAGAGACCCAGTACTTC. It translates to CASSLSRGRGKETQYF.

V usage is TRBV25-1 and J usage is TRBJ1-1; D gene ambiguous. The V and J ends lost 1 base and 4 bases respectively, with 10 bases between them. Germline V lookup: CDR1 MGHDK, CDR2 SYGVNS. The CDR3 has 14 amino acids. In DNA form, the CDR3 reads TGTGCCAGCAGTGAATCGTGGGCGTCCACTGAAGCTTTCTTT. It codes for CASSESWASTEAFF.

The V call is TRBV11-2, the J call TRBJ1-2; D remains ambiguous. The CDR3 has 16 amino acids. The V and J ends lost 6 bases and 4 bases respectively, with 21 bases between them. From germline, CDR1 is SGHAT and CDR2 FQNNGV. As DNA, the CDR3 is TGTGCCAGCAGACCCGCCCGCATAGCGAGCTCCTATGGCTACACCTTC. It yields the protein CASRPARIASSYGYTF.

In nucleotides, the CDR3 is TGTGCCAGCCAACGGGAGGGCCGCAATGAGCAGTTCTTC. Protein product: CASQREGRNEQFF. The chain recombines TRBV2 with TRBJ2-1; 8 bases are shared with TRBD2. Germline V lookup: CDR1 SNHLY, CDR2 FYNNEI. The V segment lost 8 bases and the J segment 6 bases; nucleotides outside the gene matches: 6. CDR3 length equals 13 residues. Looking up the rest from reference TRBV2 and TRBJ2-1 gives the full variable domain: EPEVTQTPSHQVTQMGQEVILRCVPISNHLYFYWYRQILGQKVEFLVSFYNNEISEKSEIFDDQFSVERPDGSNFTLKIRSTKLEDSAMYFCASQREGRNEQFFGPGTRLTVL.

CDR3 in DNA: TGCGCCAGCAGCTTGCTCGGGTCAGGCAGCTCCTCTGGAAACACCATATATTTT. It translates to CASSLLGSGSSSGNTIYF. The chain is built from TRBV5-1 and TRBJ1-3; D unresolved. V was pared by 1 base and J by 0 bases, with 17 bases between. The CDR3 runs 18 residues. The V gene's germline CDR1 is SGHRS and CDR2 YFSETQ.

The J gene is TRBJ2-5, the V gene TRBV4-2; D is unresolved. The CDR3 is 15 residues long. Germline V gene lookup returns CDR1 LGHNA and CDR2 YNFKEQ. V lost 0 bases, J lost 5 bases, and 13 bases lay in between. Here the CDR3 DNA reads TGTGCCAGCAGCCAAGATTGGGCTTCCAGGGAGACCCAGTACTTC. Translated: CASSQDWASRETQYF.

The chain uses TRBV7-2 and TRBJ2-5; D may be TRBD1 or TRBD2 (5 bases each). Germline assignment: CDR1 SGHTA and CDR2 FQGNSA. This CDR3 comprises 14 residues. The germline V and J ends were trimmed by 2 bases and 1 base, with 8 bases remaining between them. CDR3 coding DNA: TGTGCCAGCAGCTTAACTAGGGGCCAAGAGACCCAGTACTTC. Protein sequence: CASSLTRGQETQYF.

Turning to this clone: Other DNA sequences in the sample encode the same CDR3. V gene TRBV5-1 combines with J gene TRBJ2-1; 10 bases match TRBD2. Trimming cost V 0 bases and J 5 bases; bases outside gene matches: 2. The CDR3 has 15 residues. Germline CDR1 reads SGHRS; CDR2 reads YFSETQ. The CDR3 region is CASSLGTSGNNEQFF. CDR3 DNA sequence: TGCGCCAGCAGCTTGGGGACTAGCGGCAACAATGAGCAGTTCTTC.

This chain uses TRBV4-3 with TRBJ1-5; D call uncertain. Germline CDR1 is LGHNA and CDR2 is YSLEER. Trimming pared 3 bases from V and 6 bases from J, leaving 9 bases between. There are 13 residues in the CDR3. CDR3 sequence: CASSQGVGQPQHF. In DNA, the CDR3 is TGCGCCAGCAGCCAGGGAGTCGGTCAGCCCCAGCATTTT.

This rearrangement joins TRBV14 to TRBJ2-7, with D possibly being TRBD1 (5 bases). Germline V CDR1 and CDR2: SGHDN, FVKESK. The CDR3 sequence is 17 residues long. With 1 base removed from V and 4 bases from J, the gap between germline ends came to 20 bases. DNA of the CDR3: TGTGCCAGCAGCCAAGTCTTGGGCAGGGTGAGCCAATACGAGCAGTACTTC. Its translation: CASSQVLGRVSQYEQYF.

This chain connects TRBV14 to TRBJ2-1, with 12 bases that match TRBD1. Looked up from germline, CDR1 is SGHDN and CDR2 is FVKESK. CDR3 length equals 20 residues. The V segment lost 4 bases and the J segment 2 bases; nucleotides outside the gene matches: 15. The CDR3: CASSPLLGQGASRAYNEQFF. The CDR3 region has the DNA TGTGCCAGCAGCCCTCTCTTGGGACAGGGGGCTAGCAGGGCCTACAATGAGCAGTTCTTC.

This chain uses TRBV5-1 with TRBJ2-1; 10 bases agree with TRBD2. CDR1 and CDR2 from the germline V gene are SGHRS and YFSETQ. CDR3 length: 17 amino acids. V shed 0 bases, J shed 2 bases, and the junction held 5 bases outside the gene matches. This chain's CDR3 is CASSLAEGLAPYNEQFF. DNA of the CDR3: TGCGCCAGCAGCTTGGCCGAGGGACTAGCGCCCTACAATGAGCAGTTCTTC.

The chain links TRBV7-8 to TRBJ2-7, with 9 bases identical to TRBD1. The CDR3 loop spans 14 amino acids. Trimming at V came to 5 bases and at J to 5 bases, leaving 7 bases not matched to a gene. Germline CDR1 reads SGHVS; CDR2 reads FQNEAQ. DNA of the CDR3: TGTGCCAGCAGCCCCAGACAGGGGGACCACGAGCAGTACTTC. Protein product: CASSPRQGDHEQYF.

The genes are TRBV7-9 and TRBJ2-4, with TRBD2 identical over 10 bases. This CDR3 spans 16 amino acids. V lost 4 bases and J lost 6; bases outside the gene matches: 9. Germline assignment: CDR1 SEHNR and CDR2 FQNEAQ (reference sequence). In DNA, the CDR3 is TGTGCCAGCAGCTCCACAGGGGGACTAGCGAGAAACATTCAGTACTTC. Residues: CASSSTGGLARNIQYF.

The chain uses TRBV18 and TRBJ2-7; 11 bases are shared with TRBD1. The CDR3 has 17 amino acids. Germline CDR1 KGHSH, CDR2 LQKENI. V was clipped by 1 base and J by 3 bases; unmatched bases: 8. This CDR3 reads CASSPRIGTGGGYEQYF. The CDR3 DNA follows: TGTGCCAGCTCACCACGTATAGGGACAGGGGGTGGCTACGAGCAGTACTTC.

The chain has TRBV7-3 and TRBJ2-5; the D gene is possibly TRBD2 (6 bases). V was trimmed by 5 bases and J by 1 base, leaving 17 bases between them. Germline V CDR1 and CDR2: SGHTA, FQGTGA. The CDR3 extends over 16 amino acids. CDR3 in DNA: TGTGCCAGCAGCGGCCCGGGACCAGCGGGCCAAGAGACCCAGTACTTC. This encodes CASSGPGPAGQETQYF. Variable domain in full (rest from reference TRBV7-3 and TRBJ2-5): GAGVSQTPSNKVTEKGKYVELRCDPISGHTALYWYRQSLGQGPEFLIYFQGTGAADDSGLPNDRFFAVRPEGSVSTLKIQRTERGDSAVYLCASSGPGPAGQETQYFGPGTRLLVL.

The chain is built from TRBV10-3 and TRBJ2-7, with D perhaps matching TRBD2 (6 bases). V was trimmed by 6 bases and J by 0 bases, leaving 6 bases between them. Germline CDR1 is ENHRY and CDR2 is SYGVKD. This CDR3 has 12 residues. The CDR3 region is CAIRTSSYEQYF. DNA for the CDR3: TGTGCCATCAGGACTAGCTCCTACGAGCAGTACTTC.

The chain recombines TRBV7-2 with TRBJ2-7; TRBD1 matches 8 bases. V trimming: 6 bases; J trimming: 2 bases; junction bases outside the gene matches: 12. Germline V gene lookup returns CDR1 SGHTA and CDR2 FQGNSA. The CDR3 is made up of 16 amino acids. The CDR3 loop is CASSKDSGQVTYEQYF. CDR3 coding DNA: TGTGCCAGCAGTAAGGACTCGGGACAGGTTACCTACGAGCAGTACTTC.

With regard to this clone: Other DNA sequences within the sample encode an identical CDR3. The chain employs TRBV29-1 and TRBJ2-7; D remains ambiguous. The CDR3 is 12 residues long. CDR1 and CDR2 from the germline V gene are SQVTM and ANQGSEA. Trimming took off 5 bases at V and 0 bases at J, with 8 bases between the two ends. The CDR3 loop reads CSVTGSSYEQYF. CDR3 nucleotides: TGCAGCGTTACCGGAAGCTCCTACGAGCAGTACTTC.

V and J are TRBV5-6 and TRBJ2-1; D gene unclear. The germline gives CDR1 SGHDT, CDR2 YYEEEE. V was clipped by 5 bases and J by 9 bases, with 18 bases between them. CDR3 length: 14 residues. CDR3 residues: CASSPDPSTGEQFF. CDR3 nucleotide sequence: TGTGCCAGCAGTCCGGATCCGAGTACCGGTGAGCAGTTCTTC.

For the CDR3, the DNA is TGTGCCAGCAGCTTCGCAGGGGAAGAGACCCAGTACTTC. Translating gives CASSFAGEETQYF. The V gene is TRBV5-4, the J gene TRBJ2-5, with D possibly matching TRBD1 (6 bases). CDR3 size: 13 residues. Germline CDR1 reads SGHNT; CDR2 reads YYREEE (reference sequence). Trimming shortened V by 2 bases and J by 3 bases, and 8 bases separated the two germline ends. Combining the CDR3 with reference TRBV5-4 and TRBJ2-5 gives the whole variable domain ETGVTQSPTHLIKTRGQQVTLRCSSQSGHNTVSWYQQALGQGPQFIFQYYREEENGRGNFPPRFSGLQFPNYSSELNVNALELDDSALYLCASSFAGEETQYFGPGTRLLVL.

The chain has TRBV5-1 and TRBJ2-1; D might be TRBD1 or TRBD2, each matching 5 bases. From germline, CDR1 is SGHRS and CDR2 YFSETQ. V dropped 8 bases and J dropped 8 bases, with 23 bases sitting between them. The CDR3 totals 15 residues. CDR3 loop: CASSKGSAGGDEQFF. As DNA, the CDR3 is TGCGCCAGTTCAAAGGGGAGCGCCGGTGGAGATGAGCAGTTCTTC.

The chain employs TRBV19 and TRBJ2-7, with TRBD1 matching 9 bases. The CDR3 spans 15 residues. Germline V gives CDR1 LNHDA, CDR2 SQIVND (reference sequence). Trimming cost V 4 bases and J 3 bases; bases outside gene matches: 7. The CDR3 coding sequence is TGTGCCAGTAGTACGTCCGGGACAGGGATCTACGAGCAGTACTTC. This encodes CASSTSGTGIYEQYF.

V gene TRBV6-1 combines with J gene TRBJ1-1; D may be TRBD1 (5 bases). The CDR3 covers 13 residues. The germline V gene has CDR1 MNHNS and CDR2 SASEGT. Between the trimmed V and J ends, which lost 4 bases and 3 bases, there was a span of 9 bases. In DNA form, the CDR3 reads TGTGCCAGCAGTGCTCGGGGGGACACTGAAGCTTTCTTT. Protein product: CASSARGDTEAFF.

About this clone itself: The junction does not match germline at one end; this may be a read error. The chain uses TRBV7-2 and TRBJ1-2; a weak D match, TRBD1 (5 bases). The CDR3 contains 15 residues. Germline V lookup: CDR1 SGHTA, CDR2 FQGNSA. The CDR3 sequence is CASSSLPGTNYGYTF. The CDR3 region has the DNA TGTGCCAGCAGCTCCCTCCCCGGGACTAATTATGGCTACACCTTC.

This chain connects TRBV9 to TRBJ1-1, with D possibly matching TRBD1 (5 bases). The CDR3 length is 14 residues. In germline, CDR1 is SGDLS, CDR2 YYNGEE. Trimming removed 2 bases at V and 0 bases at J, with 8 bases between. This CDR3 reads CASSVRQLNTEAFF. Written as DNA, the CDR3 is TGTGCCAGCAGCGTTAGACAGCTGAACACTGAAGCTTTCTTT.

The rearrangement joins TRBV28 to TRBJ1-5; D not certain. CDR1 is MDHEN and CDR2 is SYDVKM in the germline V gene. This CDR3 is built from 14 residues. V was trimmed by 6 bases and J by 3 bases, leaving 12 bases between them. The CDR3 region has the DNA TGTGCCAGCAGCCTTAGGATCACCAATCAGCCCCAGCATTTT. This translates into CASSLRITNQPQHF.